There are many counts of the clone carrying this T cell receptor (beta chain). Its antigen is undetermined. The sample belongs to a study of T cell repertoires in cytomegalovirus infection. In the study overall: Shared public TCR beta signatures pointed to both CMV infection and a matching HLA type.

Study observations and caveats: Summed frequency of shared TCR beta families picked out CMV carriers who also had the relevant HLA. Dominating the ex vivo response were HLA-C-restricted CMV-specific TCR beta clonotypes.

TCRdb independently ran MiXCR on the reads; one entry per CDR3 protein. The table lists about 490,000 distinct CDR3 sequences, around 11% of them singletons. The CDR3 extends over 19 amino acids. Germline trimming cut 3 bases from V and 1 base from J; bases unmatched to any gene: 12. The chain has TRBV12-3 or TRBV12-4 and TRBJ2-3; 11 nucleotides agree with TRBD2. The specimen sequenced was PBMCs. The clonotype comes from a human donor in good health (CMV status not recorded). Some clones in this sample may be carry-over from other donors' samples. In DNA, the CDR3 is TGTGCCAGCAGTTTTCGGACTAGCGGGTTACATAAGGGCACAGATACGCAGTATTTT. This sequence encodes CASSFRTSGLHKGTDTQYF.